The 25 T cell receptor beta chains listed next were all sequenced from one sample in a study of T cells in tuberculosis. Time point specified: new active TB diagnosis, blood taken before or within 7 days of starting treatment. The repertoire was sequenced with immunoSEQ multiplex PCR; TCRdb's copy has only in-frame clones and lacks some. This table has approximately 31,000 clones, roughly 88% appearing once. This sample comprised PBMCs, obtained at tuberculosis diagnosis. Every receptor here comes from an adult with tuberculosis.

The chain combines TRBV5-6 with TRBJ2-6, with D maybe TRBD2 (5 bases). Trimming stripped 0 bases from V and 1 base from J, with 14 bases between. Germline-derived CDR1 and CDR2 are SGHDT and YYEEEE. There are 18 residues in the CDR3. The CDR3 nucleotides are TGTGCCAGCAGCTTGGCCACGGGGTACTCTTCTGGGGCCAACGTCCTGACTTTC. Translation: CASSLATGYSSGANVLTF.

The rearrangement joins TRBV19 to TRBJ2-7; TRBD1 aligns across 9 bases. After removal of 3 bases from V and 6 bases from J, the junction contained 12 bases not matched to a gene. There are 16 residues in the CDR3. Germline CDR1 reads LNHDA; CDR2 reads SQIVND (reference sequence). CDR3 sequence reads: CASSMSIFETGGEQYF. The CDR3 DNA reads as TGTGCCAGTAGTATGTCCATCTTCGAGACAGGGGGCGAGCAGTACTTC.

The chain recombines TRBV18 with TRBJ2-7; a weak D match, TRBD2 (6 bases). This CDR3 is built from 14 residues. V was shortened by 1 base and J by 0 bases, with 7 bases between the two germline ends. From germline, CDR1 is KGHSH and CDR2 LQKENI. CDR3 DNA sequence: TGTGCCAGCTCACCACGGGAGGTCTCCTACGAGCAGTACTTC. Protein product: CASSPREVSYEQYF.

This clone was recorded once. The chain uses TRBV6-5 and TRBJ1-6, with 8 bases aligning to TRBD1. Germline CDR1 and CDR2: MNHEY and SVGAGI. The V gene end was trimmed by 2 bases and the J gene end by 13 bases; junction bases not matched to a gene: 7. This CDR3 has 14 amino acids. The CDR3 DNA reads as TGTGCCAGCAGTTACGAGACAGGGGATTGGCCCCTCCACTTT. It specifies CASSYETGDWPLHF.

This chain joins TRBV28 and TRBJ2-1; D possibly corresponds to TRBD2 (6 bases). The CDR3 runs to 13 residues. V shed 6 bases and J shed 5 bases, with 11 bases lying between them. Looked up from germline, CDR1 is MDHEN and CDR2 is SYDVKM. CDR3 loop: CASRPGGDNEQFF. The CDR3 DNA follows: TGTGCCAGCAGGCCCGGAGGGGACAATGAGCAGTTCTTC. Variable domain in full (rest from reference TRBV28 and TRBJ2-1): DVKVTQSSRYLVKRTGEKVFLECVQDMDHENMFWYRQDPGLGLRLIYFSYDVKMKEKGDIPEGYSVSREKKERFSLILESASTNQTSMYLCASRPGGDNEQFFGPGTRLTVL.

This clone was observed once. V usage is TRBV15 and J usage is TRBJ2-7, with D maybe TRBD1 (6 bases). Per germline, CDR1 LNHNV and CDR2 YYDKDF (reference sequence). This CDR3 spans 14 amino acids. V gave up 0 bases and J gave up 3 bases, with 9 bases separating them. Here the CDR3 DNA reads TGTGCCACCAGCAGAGATCGGACAGTCTACGAGCAGTACTTC. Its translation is CATSRDRTVYEQYF.

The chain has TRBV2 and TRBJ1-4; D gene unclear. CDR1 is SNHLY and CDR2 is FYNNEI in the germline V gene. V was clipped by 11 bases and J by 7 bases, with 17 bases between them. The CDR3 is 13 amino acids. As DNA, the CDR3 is TGTGCCGGCGGCCGGGGTTTGGGTGAAAAACTGTTTTTT. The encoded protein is CAGGRGLGEKLFF.

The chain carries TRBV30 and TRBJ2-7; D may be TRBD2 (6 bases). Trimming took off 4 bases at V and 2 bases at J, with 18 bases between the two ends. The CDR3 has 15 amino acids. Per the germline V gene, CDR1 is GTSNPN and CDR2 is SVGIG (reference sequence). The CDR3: CAWTPGLLPTYEQYF. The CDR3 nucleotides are TGTGCCTGGACCCCGGGACTCCTACCCACCTACGAGCAGTACTTC.

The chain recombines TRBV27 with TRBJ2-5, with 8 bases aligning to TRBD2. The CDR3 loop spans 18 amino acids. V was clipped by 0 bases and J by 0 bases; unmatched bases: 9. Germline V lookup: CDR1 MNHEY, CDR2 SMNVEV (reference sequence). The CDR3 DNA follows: TGTGCCAGCAGTTTATCCGGGGGGGTAGCCTATTACCAAGAGACCCAGTACTTC. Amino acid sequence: CASSLSGGVAYYQETQYF.

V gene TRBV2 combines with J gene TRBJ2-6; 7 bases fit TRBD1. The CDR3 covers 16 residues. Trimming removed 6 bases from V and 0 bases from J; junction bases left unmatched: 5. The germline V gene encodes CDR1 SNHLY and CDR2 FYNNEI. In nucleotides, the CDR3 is TGTGCCAGCAGGAGACAGGGAAGCTCTGGGGCCAACGTCCTGACTTTC. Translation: CASRRQGSSGANVLTF. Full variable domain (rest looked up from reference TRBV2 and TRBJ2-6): EPEVTQTPSHQVTQMGQEVILRCVPISNHLYFYWYRQILGQKVEFLVSFYNNEISEKSEIFDDQFSVERPDGSNFTLKIRSTKLEDSAMYFCASRRQGSSGANVLTFGAGSRLTVL.

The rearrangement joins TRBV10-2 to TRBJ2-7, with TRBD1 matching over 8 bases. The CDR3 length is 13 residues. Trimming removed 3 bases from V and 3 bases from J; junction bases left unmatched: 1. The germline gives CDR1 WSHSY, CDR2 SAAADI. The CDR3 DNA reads TGCGCCAGCAGTGACAGGGGGCGCTACGAGCAGTACTTC. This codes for CASSDRGRYEQYF.

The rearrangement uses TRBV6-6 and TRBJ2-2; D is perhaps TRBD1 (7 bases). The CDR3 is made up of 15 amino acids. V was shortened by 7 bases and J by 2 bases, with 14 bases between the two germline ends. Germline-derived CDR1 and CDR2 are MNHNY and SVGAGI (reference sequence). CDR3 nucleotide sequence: TGTGCCAGCACCCCAGGGGGGAGTAACACCGGGGAGCTGTTTTTT. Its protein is CASTPGGSNTGELFF.

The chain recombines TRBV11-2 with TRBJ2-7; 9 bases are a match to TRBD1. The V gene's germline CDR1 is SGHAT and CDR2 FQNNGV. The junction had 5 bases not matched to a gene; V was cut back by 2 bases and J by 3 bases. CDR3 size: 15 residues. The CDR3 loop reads CASSLPGTGIYEQYF. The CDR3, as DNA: TGTGCCAGCAGCTTACCCGGGACAGGGATCTACGAGCAGTACTTC. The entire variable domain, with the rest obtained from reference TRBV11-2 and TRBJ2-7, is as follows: EAGVAQSPRYKIIEKRQSVAFWCNPISGHATLYWYQQILGQGPKLLIQFQNNGVVDDSQLPKDRFSAERLKGVDSTLKIQPAKLEDSAVYLCASSLPGTGIYEQYFGPGTRLTVT.

The DNA of the CDR3 is TGTGCCAGCAGTTTAGTTCAGGGGAATTCACCCCTCCACTTT. Protein: CASSLVQGNSPLHF. This chain links TRBV27 with TRBJ1-6, with D perhaps matching TRBD1 (6 bases). The germline V gene has CDR1 MNHEY and CDR2 SMNVEV (reference sequence). Deletions cut 2 bases from V and 7 bases from J, with 9 bases between. The CDR3 spans 14 residues.

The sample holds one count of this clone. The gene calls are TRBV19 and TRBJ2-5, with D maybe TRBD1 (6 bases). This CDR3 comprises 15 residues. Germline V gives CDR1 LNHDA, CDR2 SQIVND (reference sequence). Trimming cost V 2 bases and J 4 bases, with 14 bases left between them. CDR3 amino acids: CASSIRSGARETQYF. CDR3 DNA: TGTGCCAGTAGTATACGGTCAGGGGCTCGAGAGACCCAGTACTTC.

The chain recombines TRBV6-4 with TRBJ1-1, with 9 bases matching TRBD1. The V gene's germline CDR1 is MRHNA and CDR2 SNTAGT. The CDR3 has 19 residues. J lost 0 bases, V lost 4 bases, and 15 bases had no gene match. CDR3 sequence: CASSAFMSDRGRMNTEAFF. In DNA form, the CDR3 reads TGTGCCAGCAGTGCCTTCATGTCGGACAGGGGAAGAATGAACACTGAAGCTTTCTTT.

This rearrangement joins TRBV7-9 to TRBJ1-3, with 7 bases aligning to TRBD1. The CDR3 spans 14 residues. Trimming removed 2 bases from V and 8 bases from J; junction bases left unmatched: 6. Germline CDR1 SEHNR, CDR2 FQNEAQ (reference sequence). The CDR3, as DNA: TGTGCCAGCAGCTTATCGCAGGGGGAATACACCATATATTTT. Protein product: CASSLSQGEYTIYF. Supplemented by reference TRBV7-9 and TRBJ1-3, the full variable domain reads DTGVSQNPRHKITKRGQNVTFRCDPISEHNRLYWYRQTLGQGPEFLTYFQNEAQLEKSRLLSDRFSAERPKGSFSTLEIQRTEQGDSAMYLCASSLSQGEYTIYFGEGSWLTVV.

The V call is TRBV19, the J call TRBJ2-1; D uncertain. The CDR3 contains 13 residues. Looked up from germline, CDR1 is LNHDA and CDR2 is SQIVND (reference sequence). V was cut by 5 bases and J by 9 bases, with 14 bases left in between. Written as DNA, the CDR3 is TGTGCCAGTAGTGGCCAGAAAAGGAGTGAGCAGTTCTTC. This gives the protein CASSGQKRSEQFF.

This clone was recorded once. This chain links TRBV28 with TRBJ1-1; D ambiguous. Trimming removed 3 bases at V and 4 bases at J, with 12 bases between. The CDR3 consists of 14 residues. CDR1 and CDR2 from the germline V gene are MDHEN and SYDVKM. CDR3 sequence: CASSFLVGGTEAFF. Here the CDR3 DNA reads TGTGCCAGCAGTTTTCTCGTCGGCGGCACTGAAGCTTTCTTT.

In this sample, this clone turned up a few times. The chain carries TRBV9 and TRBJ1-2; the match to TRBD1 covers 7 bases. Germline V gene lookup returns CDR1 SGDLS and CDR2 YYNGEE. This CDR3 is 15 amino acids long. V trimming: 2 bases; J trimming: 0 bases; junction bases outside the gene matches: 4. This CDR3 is CASSVRTGANYGYTF. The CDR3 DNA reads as TGTGCCAGCAGCGTGCGGACAGGAGCTAACTATGGCTACACCTTC.

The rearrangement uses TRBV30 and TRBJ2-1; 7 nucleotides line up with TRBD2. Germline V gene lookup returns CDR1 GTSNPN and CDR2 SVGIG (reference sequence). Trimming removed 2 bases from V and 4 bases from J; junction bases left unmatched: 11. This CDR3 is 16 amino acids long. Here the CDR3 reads CAWSLGSSGRYNEQFF. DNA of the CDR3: TGTGCCTGGAGTCTCGGTAGTAGCGGGCGGTACAATGAGCAGTTCTTC.

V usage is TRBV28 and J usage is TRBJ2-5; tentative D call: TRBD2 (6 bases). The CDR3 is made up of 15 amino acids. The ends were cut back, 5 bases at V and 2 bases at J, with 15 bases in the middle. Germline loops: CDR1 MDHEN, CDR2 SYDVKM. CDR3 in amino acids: CASSPLAVNQETQYF. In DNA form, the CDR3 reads TGTGCCAGCAGTCCCTTAGCGGTAAATCAAGAGACCCAGTACTTC.

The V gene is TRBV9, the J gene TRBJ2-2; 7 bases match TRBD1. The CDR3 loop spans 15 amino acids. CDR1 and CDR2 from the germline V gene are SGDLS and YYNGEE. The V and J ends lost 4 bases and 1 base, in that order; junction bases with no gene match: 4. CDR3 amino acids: CASSPRDRNTGELFF. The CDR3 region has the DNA TGTGCCAGCAGCCCCCGGGACAGGAACACCGGGGAGCTGTTTTTT.

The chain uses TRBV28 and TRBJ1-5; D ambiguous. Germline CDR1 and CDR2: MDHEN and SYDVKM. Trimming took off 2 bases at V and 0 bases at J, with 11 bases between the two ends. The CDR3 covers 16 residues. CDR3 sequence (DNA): TGTGCCAGCAGTTTAGGTTTAAGCTATAGCAATCAGCCCCAGCATTTT. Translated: CASSLGLSYSNQPQHF.

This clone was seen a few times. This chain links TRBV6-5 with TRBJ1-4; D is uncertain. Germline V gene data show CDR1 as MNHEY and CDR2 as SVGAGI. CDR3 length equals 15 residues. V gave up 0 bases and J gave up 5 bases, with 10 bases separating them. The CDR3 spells CASSYSPGKNEKLFF. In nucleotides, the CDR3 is TGTGCCAGCAGTTACTCGCCAGGAAAGAATGAAAAACTGTTTTTT.